The 14 T cell receptor beta chains presented below share a single source sample, sequenced in a study of blood T cell repertoires in COVID-19. Sequenced by immunoSEQ multiplex PCR; TCRdb stores in-frame clones only, minus some. The sample consists of almost 350,000 clones, about nine tenths of them appearing once. Source material: PBMCs or T cells enriched from blood (not recorded which). All receptors derive from a woman in her twenties or thirties who had been exposed to COVID-19.

V usage is TRBV11-3 and J usage is TRBJ1-1; 9 bases fit TRBD1. CDR1 and CDR2 from the germline V gene are SGHNT and YENEEA. The CDR3 extends over 15 amino acids. After removal of 4 bases from V and 5 bases from J, the junction contained 8 bases not matched to a gene. This chain's CDR3 is CASSSWTGAGTEAFF. DNA of the CDR3: TGTGCCAGCAGCTCCTGGACAGGGGCTGGGACTGAAGCTTTCTTT. The variable domain in full, completed from reference TRBV11-3 and TRBJ1-1, reads EAGVVQSPRYKIIEKKQPVAFWCNPISGHNTLYWYLQNLGQGPELLIRYENEEAVDDSQLPKDRFSAERLKGVDSTLKIQPAELGDSAVYLCASSSWTGAGTEAFFGQGTRLTVV.

J is TRBJ2-2 and V is TRBV19, with D perhaps matching TRBD2 (6 bases). The CDR3 is made up of 14 amino acids. V lost 0 bases, J lost 6 bases, and 8 bases lay in between. Germline V gene lookup returns CDR1 LNHDA and CDR2 SQIVND (reference sequence). The CDR3 DNA reads as TGTGCCAGTAGTATAGAAGAGCGGGCCGGGGAGCTGTTTTTT. The encoded protein is CASSIEERAGELFF. The variable domain in full, completed from reference TRBV19 and TRBJ2-2, reads DGGITQSPKYLFRKEGQNVTLSCEQNLNHDAMYWYRQDPGQGLRLIYYSQIVNDFQKGDIAEGYSVSREKKESFPLTVTSAQKNPTAFYLCASSIEERAGELFFGEGSRLTVL.

This chain links TRBV5-1 with TRBJ2-1; 8 bases line up with TRBD1. The V and J ends lost 0 bases and 8 bases, in that order; junction bases with no gene match: 4. Germline values: CDR1 SGHRS, CDR2 YFSETQ. The CDR3 has 14 amino acids. CDR3 sequence: CASSLEGQVDEQFF. DNA for the CDR3: TGCGCCAGCAGCTTGGAGGGACAGGTCGATGAGCAGTTCTTC. The full variable domain, rest sourced from reference TRBV5-1 and TRBJ2-1, is KAGVTQTPRYLIKTRGQQVTLSCSPISGHRSVSWYQQTPGQGLQFLFEYFSETQRNKGNFPGRFSGRQFSNSRSEMNVSTLELGDSALYLCASSLEGQVDEQFFGPGTRLTVL.

J is TRBJ2-1 and V is TRBV10-1; TRBD1 aligns across 8 bases. Germline CDR1 is WNHNN and CDR2 is SYGVQD (reference sequence). The trim removed 2 bases at V and 1 base at J, leaving 7 bases unmatched. There are 17 residues in the CDR3. The CDR3 region is CASSEGPGGESYNEQFF. CDR3 nucleotide sequence: TGCGCCAGCAGTGAGGGGCCAGGGGGCGAGTCCTACAATGAGCAGTTCTTC.

The chain couples TRBV7-9 to TRBJ1-1, with D tentatively TRBD1 (5 bases). Germline CDR1 SEHNR, CDR2 FQNEAQ (reference sequence). This CDR3 region has 14 residues. V was cut by 4 bases and J by 9 bases, with 18 bases left in between. Written as DNA, the CDR3 is TGTGCCAGCAGCTGGCGGGGCCTCCGTGGGAAAGCTTTCTTT. It is translated as CASSWRGLRGKAFF.

CDR3 sequence reads: CASSIGLVGVGTEAFF. In DNA, the CDR3 is TGTGCCAGTAGTATAGGTTTAGTAGGGGTAGGCACTGAAGCTTTCTTT. This chain uses TRBV19 with TRBJ1-1; D might be TRBD1 (5 bases). There are 16 residues in the CDR3. In germline, CDR1 is LNHDA, CDR2 SQIVND (reference sequence). V was trimmed by 1 base and J by 4 bases, leaving 16 bases between them.

The V gene is TRBV6-6, the J gene TRBJ1-6; TRBD1 is a possible D gene (6 bases). Looked up from germline, CDR1 is MNHNY and CDR2 is SVGAGI (reference sequence). This CDR3 is 14 amino acids long. V lost 9 bases and J lost 0, with 9 bases in between. The CDR3 DNA is TGTGCCAGTTCCAGGGGCTCCTATAATTCACCCCTCCACTTT. It is translated as CASSRGSYNSPLHF.

This clone was observed a few times. The chain carries TRBV7-8 and TRBJ1-5, with 8 bases that match TRBD1. This CDR3 has 14 amino acids. Germline trimming cut 6 bases from V and 2 bases from J; bases unmatched to any gene: 3. CDR1 is SGHVS, CDR2 FQNEAQ, per germline. CDR3 residues: CASRMTGGNQPQHF. CDR3 coding DNA: TGTGCCAGCAGGATGACAGGGGGCAATCAGCCCCAGCATTTT. Complete variable domain (other parts from reference TRBV7-8 and TRBJ1-5): GAGVSQSPRYKVAKRGQDVALRCDPISGHVSLFWYQQALGQGPEFLTYFQNEAQLDKSGLPSDRFFAERPEGSVSTLKIQRTQQEDSAVYLCASRMTGGNQPQHFGDGTRLSIL.

A remark on this clone: The DNA is omitted, as the CDR3 cannot be located on it reliably, and the CDR3 follows TCRdb's listing. The chain has TRBV21-1 and TRBJ2-3; the D call TRBD2 from the table was never checked on the DNA. TRBV21-1 is noted as a pseudogene. The CDR3 has 18 residues if both end residues are counted. CDR3 sequence reads: CASSKFGRGATSTDTQYF.

The J gene is TRBJ2-3, the V gene TRBV10-1; TRBD1 matches 11 bases. CDR3 size: 15 residues. The germline CDR1 and CDR2 sequences are WNHNN and SYGVQD (reference sequence). V gave up 2 bases and J gave up 2 bases; unmatched junction bases: 0. The CDR3 protein is CASSEGQGATDTQYF. DNA for the CDR3: TGCGCCAGCAGTGAGGGACAGGGGGCCACAGATACGCAGTATTTT.

The rearrangement uses TRBV7-8 and TRBJ1-6, with 7 bases lining up with TRBD1. Germline CDR1 reads SGHVS; CDR2 reads FQNEAQ. With 4 bases clipped from V and 2 bases from J, the junction kept 8 bases outside the gene matches. The CDR3 is 17 residues long. The CDR3 nucleotides are TGTGCCAGCAGCTACCGACAGGGAGAAGCCTATAATTCACCCCTCCACTTT. Protein product: CASSYRQGEAYNSPLHF.

This chain links TRBV28 with TRBJ1-4, with a tentative D call TRBD1 (6 bases). The germline gives CDR1 MDHEN, CDR2 SYDVKM. CDR3 length: 13 residues. V lost 5 bases, J lost 5 bases, and 9 bases lay in between. The chain's CDR3 is CASSTGQNEKLFF. In nucleotides, the CDR3 is TGTGCCAGCAGTACAGGACAGAATGAAAAACTGTTTTTT.

V gene TRBV12-3 or TRBV12-4 combines with J gene TRBJ1-5; D is undetermined. There are 13 residues in the CDR3. V lost 6 bases, J lost 5 bases, and 11 bases lay in between. The CDR3 sequence: CASSVKTDQPQHF. CDR3 coding DNA: TGTGCCAGCAGCGTTAAAACGGATCAGCCCCAGCATTTT.

The J gene is TRBJ1-2, the V gene TRBV18; unclear D gene. CDR1 and CDR2 from the germline V gene are KGHSH and LQKENI. The CDR3 runs to 14 residues. Between the trimmed V and J ends, which lost 5 bases and 2 bases, there was a span of 12 bases. Here the CDR3 reads CASSTGGSNYGYTF. The CDR3 DNA follows: TGTGCCAGCTCAACCGGAGGGTCGAACTATGGCTACACCTTC.